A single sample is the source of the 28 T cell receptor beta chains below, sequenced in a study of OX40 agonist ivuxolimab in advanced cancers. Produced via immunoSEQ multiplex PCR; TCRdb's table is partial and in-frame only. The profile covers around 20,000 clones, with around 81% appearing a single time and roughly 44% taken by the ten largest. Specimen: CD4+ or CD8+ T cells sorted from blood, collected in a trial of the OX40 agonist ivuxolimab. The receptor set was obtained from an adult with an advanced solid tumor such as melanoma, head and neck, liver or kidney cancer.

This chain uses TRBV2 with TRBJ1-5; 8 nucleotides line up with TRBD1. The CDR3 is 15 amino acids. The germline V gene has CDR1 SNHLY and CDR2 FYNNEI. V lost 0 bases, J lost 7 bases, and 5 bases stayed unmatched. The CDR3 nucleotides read TGTGCCAGCAGTGAAGCGCAGGGGGCAGGACAGCCCCAGCATTTT. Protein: CASSEAQGAGQPQHF.

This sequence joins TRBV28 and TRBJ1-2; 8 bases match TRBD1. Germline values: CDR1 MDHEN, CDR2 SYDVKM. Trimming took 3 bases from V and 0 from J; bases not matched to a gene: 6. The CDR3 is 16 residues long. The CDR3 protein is CASSFPDRGPNYGYTF. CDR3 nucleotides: TGTGCCAGCAGTTTCCCCGACAGGGGACCTAACTATGGCTACACCTTC.

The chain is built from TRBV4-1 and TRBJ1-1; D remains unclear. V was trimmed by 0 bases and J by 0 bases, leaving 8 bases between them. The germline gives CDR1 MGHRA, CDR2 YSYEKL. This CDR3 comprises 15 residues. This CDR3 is CASSQDAGMNTEAFF. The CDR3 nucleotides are TGCGCCAGCAGCCAAGACGCGGGTATGAACACTGAAGCTTTCTTT.

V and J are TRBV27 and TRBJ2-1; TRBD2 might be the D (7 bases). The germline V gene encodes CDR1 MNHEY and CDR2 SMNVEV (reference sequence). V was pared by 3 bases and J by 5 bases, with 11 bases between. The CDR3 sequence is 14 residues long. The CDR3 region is CASSFRGANNEQFF. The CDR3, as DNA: TGTGCCAGCAGTTTTCGGGGGGCCAACAATGAGCAGTTCTTC.

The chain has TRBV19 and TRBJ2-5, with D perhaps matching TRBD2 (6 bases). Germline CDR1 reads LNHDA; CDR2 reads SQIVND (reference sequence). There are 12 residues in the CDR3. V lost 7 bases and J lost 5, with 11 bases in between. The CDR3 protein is CASTNRGETQYF. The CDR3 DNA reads TGTGCCAGTACCAACCGGGGGGAGACCCAGTACTTC. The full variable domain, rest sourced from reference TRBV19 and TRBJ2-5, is DGGITQSPKYLFRKEGQNVTLSCEQNLNHDAMYWYRQDPGQGLRLIYYSQIVNDFQKGDIAEGYSVSREKKESFPLTVTSAQKNPTAFYLCASTNRGETQYFGPGTRLLVL.

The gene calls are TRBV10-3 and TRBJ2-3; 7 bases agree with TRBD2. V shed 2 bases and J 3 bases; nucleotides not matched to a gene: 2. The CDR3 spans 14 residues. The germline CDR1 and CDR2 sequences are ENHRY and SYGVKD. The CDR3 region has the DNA TGTGCCATCAGTGAGCCGGGGGGTACAGATACGCAGTATTTT. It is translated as CAISEPGGTDTQYF.

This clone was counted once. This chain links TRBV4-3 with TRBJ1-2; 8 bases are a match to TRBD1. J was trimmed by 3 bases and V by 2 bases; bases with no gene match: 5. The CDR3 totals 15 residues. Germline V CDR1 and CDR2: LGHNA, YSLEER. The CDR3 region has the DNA TGCGCCAGCAGCCAATCGACAGGGGAACACTATGGCTACACCTTC. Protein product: CASSQSTGEHYGYTF.

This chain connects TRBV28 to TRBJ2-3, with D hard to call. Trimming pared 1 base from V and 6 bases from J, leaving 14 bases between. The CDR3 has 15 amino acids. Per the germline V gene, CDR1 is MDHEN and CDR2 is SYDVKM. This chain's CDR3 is CASSLLGGPVDTQYF. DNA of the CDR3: TGTGCCAGCAGTTTATTGGGTGGGCCGGTGGATACGCAGTATTTT. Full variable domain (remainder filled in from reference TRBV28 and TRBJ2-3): DVKVTQSSRYLVKRTGEKVFLECVQDMDHENMFWYRQDPGLGLRLIYFSYDVKMKEKGDIPEGYSVSREKKERFSLILESASTNQTSMYLCASSLLGGPVDTQYFGPGTRLTVL.

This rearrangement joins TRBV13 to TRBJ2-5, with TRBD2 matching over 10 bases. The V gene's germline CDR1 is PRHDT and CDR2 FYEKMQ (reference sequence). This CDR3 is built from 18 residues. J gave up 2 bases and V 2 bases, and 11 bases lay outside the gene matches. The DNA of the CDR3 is TGTGCCAGCAGCTTATGGCTAGCGGGGGTTACCGCTCAAGAGACCCAGTACTTC. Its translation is CASSLWLAGVTAQETQYF. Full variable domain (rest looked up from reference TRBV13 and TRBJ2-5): AAGVIQSPRHLIKEKRETATLKCYPIPRHDTVYWYQQGPGQDPQFLISFYEKMQSDKGSIPDRFSAQQFSDYHSELNMSSLELGDSALYFCASSLWLAGVTAQETQYFGPGTRLLVL.

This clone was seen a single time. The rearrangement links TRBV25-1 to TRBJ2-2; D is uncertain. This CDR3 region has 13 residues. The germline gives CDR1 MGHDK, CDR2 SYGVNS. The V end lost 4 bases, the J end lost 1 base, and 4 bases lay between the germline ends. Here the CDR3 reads CASSALNTGELFF. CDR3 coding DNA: TGTGCCAGCAGTGCTTTGAACACCGGGGAGCTGTTTTTT. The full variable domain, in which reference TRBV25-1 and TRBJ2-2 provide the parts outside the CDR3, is EADIYQTPRYLVIGTGKKITLECSQTMGHDKMYWYQQDPGMELHLIHYSYGVNSTEKGDLSSESTVSRIRTEHFPLTLESARPSHTSQYLCASSALNTGELFFGEGSRLTVL.

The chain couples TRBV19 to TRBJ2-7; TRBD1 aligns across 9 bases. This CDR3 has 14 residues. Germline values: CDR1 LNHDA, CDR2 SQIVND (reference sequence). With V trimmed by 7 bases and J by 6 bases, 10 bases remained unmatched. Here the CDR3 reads CASMDSDRGGEQYF. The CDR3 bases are TGTGCCAGTATGGACTCGGACAGGGGAGGCGAGCAGTACTTC.

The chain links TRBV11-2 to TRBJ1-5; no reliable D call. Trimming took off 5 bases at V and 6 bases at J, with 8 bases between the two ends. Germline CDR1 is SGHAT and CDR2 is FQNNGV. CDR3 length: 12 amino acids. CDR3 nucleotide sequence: TGTGCCAGCAGCAGCACTAGTCAGCCCCAGCATTTT. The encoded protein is CASSSTSQPQHF.

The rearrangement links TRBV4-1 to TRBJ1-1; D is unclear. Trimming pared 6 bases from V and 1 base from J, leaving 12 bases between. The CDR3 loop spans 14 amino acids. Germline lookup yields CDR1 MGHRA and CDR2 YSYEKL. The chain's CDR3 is CASSLGVGNTEAFF. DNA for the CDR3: TGCGCCAGCAGTCTTGGGGTCGGGAACACTGAAGCTTTCTTT.

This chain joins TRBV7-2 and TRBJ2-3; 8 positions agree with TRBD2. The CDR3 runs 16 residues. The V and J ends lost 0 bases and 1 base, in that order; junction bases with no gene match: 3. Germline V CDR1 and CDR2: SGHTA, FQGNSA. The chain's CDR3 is CASSLASGVGTDTQYF. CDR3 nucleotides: TGTGCCAGCAGCTTAGCTAGCGGGGTAGGCACAGATACGCAGTATTTT. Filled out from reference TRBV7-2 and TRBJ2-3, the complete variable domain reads GAGVSQSPSNKVTEKGKDVELRCDPISGHTALYWYRQSLGQGLEFLIYFQGNSAPDKSGLPSDRFSAERTGGSVSTLTIQRTQQEDSAVYLCASSLASGVGTDTQYFGPGTRLTVL.

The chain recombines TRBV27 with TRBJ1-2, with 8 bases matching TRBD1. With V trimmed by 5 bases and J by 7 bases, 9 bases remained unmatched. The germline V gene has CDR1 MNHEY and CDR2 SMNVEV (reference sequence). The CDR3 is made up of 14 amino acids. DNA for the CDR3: TGTGCCAGCAGTCTACGGACAGGGATGCTTGGCTACACCTTC. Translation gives CASSLRTGMLGYTF.

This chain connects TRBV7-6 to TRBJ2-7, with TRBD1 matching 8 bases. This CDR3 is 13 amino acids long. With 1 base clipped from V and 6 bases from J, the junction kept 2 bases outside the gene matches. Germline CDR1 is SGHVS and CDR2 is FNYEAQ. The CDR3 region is CASSLGTGSEQYF. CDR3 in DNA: TGTGCCAGCAGCTTAGGGACAGGGTCCGAGCAGTACTTC. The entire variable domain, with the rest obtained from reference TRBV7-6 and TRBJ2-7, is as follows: GAGVSQSPRYKVTKRGQDVALRCDPISGHVSLYWYRQALGQGPEFLTYFNYEAQQDKSGLPNDRFSAERPEGSISTLTIQRTEQRDSAMYRCASSLGTGSEQYFGPGTRLTVT.

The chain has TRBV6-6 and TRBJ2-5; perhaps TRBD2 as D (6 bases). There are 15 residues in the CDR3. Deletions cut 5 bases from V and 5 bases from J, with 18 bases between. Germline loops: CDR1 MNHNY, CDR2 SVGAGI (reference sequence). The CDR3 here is CASSPGTAPSETQYF. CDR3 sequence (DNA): TGTGCCAGCAGTCCCGGGACTGCTCCCTCGGAGACCCAGTACTTC.

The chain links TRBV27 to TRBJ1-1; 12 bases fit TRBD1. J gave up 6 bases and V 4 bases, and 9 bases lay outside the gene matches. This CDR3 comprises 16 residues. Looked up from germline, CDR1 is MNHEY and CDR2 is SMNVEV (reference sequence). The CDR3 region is CASSSPWGQGAAEAFF. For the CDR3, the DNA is TGTGCCAGCAGTTCCCCCTGGGGACAGGGGGCGGCTGAAGCTTTCTTT.

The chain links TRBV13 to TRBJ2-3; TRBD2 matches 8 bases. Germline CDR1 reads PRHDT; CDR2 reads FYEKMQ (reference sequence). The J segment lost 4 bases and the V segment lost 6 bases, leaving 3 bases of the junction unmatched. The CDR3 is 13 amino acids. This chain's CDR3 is CASSPREADTQYF. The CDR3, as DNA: TGTGCCAGCAGTCCGCGGGAGGCAGATACGCAGTATTTT.

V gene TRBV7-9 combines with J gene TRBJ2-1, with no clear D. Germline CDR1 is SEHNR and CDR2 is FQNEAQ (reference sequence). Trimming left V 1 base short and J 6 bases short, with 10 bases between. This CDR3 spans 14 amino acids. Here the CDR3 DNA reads TGTGCCAGCAGCTTAGTTCCTTCGCCCAATGAGCAGTTCTTC. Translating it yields CASSLVPSPNEQFF.

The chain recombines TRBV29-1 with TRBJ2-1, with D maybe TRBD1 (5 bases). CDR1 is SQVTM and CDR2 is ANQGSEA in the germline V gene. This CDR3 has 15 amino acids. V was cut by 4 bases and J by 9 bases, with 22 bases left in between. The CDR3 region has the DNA TGCAGCGTTGTATGGGGTACCACTCAAGGGGTTGAGCAGTTCTTC. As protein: CSVVWGTTQGVEQFF.

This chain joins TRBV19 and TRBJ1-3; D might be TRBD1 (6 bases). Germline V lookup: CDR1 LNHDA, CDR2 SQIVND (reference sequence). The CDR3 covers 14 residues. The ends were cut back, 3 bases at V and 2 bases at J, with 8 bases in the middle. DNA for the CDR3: TGTGCCAGTAGTATGGGACAAGCTGGAAACACCATATATTTT. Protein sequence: CASSMGQAGNTIYF.

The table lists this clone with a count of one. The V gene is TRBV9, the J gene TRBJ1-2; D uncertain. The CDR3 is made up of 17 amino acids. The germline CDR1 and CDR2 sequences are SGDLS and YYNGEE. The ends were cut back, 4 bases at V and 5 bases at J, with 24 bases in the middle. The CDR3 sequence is CASSPGELGSPLYGYTF. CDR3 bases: TGTGCCAGCAGCCCAGGCGAACTGGGTTCCCCCCTATATGGCTACACCTTC.

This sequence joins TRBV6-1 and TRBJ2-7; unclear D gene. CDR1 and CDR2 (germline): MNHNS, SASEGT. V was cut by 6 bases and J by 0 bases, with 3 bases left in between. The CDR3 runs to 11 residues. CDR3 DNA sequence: TGTGCCAGCAGCCGCTCCTACGAGCAGTACTTC. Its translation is CASSRSYEQYF.

CDR3 in amino acids: CASSPSGATGELFF. In DNA, the CDR3 is TGTGCCAGCAGCCCTAGCGGGGCAACCGGGGAGCTGTTTTTT. This chain links TRBV11-3 with TRBJ2-2; 9 bases are shared with TRBD2. The V segment lost 5 bases and the J segment 5 bases; nucleotides outside the gene matches: 3. CDR3 length: 14 amino acids. Germline CDR1 SGHNT, CDR2 YENEEA. Full variable domain (rest looked up from reference TRBV11-3 and TRBJ2-2): EAGVVQSPRYKIIEKKQPVAFWCNPISGHNTLYWYLQNLGQGPELLIRYENEEAVDDSQLPKDRFSAERLKGVDSTLKIQPAELGDSAVYLCASSPSGATGELFFGEGSRLTVL.

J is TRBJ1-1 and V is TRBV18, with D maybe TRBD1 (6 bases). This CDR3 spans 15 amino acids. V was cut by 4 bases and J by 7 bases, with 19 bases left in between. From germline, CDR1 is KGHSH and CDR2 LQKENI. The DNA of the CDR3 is TGTGCCAGCTCACGAGACTGGACAGAGCAGAATGAAGCTTTCTTT. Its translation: CASSRDWTEQNEAFF.

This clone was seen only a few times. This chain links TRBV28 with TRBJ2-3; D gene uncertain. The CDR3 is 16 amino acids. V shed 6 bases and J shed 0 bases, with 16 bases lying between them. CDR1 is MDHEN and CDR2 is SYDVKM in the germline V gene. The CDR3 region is CASSLNDARSTDTQYF. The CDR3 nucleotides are TGTGCCAGCAGCCTCAACGACGCGAGAAGCACAGATACGCAGTATTTT.

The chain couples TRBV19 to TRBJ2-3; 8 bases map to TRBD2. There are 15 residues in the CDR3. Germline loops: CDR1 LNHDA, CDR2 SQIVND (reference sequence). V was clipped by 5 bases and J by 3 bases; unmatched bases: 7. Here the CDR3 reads CASSSVPGGTDTQYF. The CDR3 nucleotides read TGTGCCAGTAGTTCCGTACCGGGGGGGACAGATACGCAGTATTTT.